One sample yielded the 16 T cell receptor beta chains listed below, sequenced in a study of T cell clonality in common variable immunodeficiency. Only in-frame clones appear in the TCRdb table, and some are missing; sequencing was by immunoSEQ multiplex PCR. The sample was found to contain some 30,000 clones, and every one recurs. What was sequenced was peripheral blood mononuclear cells. These receptors were taken from a person between 18 and 75 years old in good health.

This clone was recorded many times. The observed sequence ends 3 residues before the CDR3 terminus, with the missing tail filled in from the germline J gene. The chain joins TRBV28 to TRBJ2-5; 11 nucleotides agree with TRBD1. The CDR3 covers 15 residues. Germline V CDR1 and CDR2: MDHEN, SYDVKM. The covered CDR3 bases are TGTGCCAGCAGTAAAGGACAGGGGGCAACAGATACC. It codes for CASSKGQGATDT. The whole CDR3 sequence reads CASSKGQGATDTQYF.

This clone occurred many times. The observed sequence ends 3 residues before the CDR3 terminus, with the missing tail filled in from the germline J gene. The chain employs TRBV11-2 and TRBJ2-3, with a tentative D call TRBD1 (5 bases). The CDR3 totals 15 residues. V was cut by 8 bases and J by 3 bases, with 18 bases left in between. Germline V lookup: CDR1 SGHAT, CDR2 FQNNGV. CDR3 loop: CASGLSGIGTDTQYF. Incomplete CDR3 DNA: TGTGCCAGCGGATTATCAGGGATAGGGACAGATACG.

For this clone: Read data end 3 residues before the CDR3 end; the end is taken from the germline J gene. This chain joins TRBV11-3 and TRBJ2-7; D may be TRBD2 (6 bases). The CDR3 spans 15 residues. The V and J ends lost 5 bases and 1 base respectively, with 15 bases between them. Looked up from germline, CDR1 is SGHNT and CDR2 is YENEEA. The CDR3 reads CASSTGLSVSYEQYF. The covered CDR3 bases are TGTGCCAGCAGCACGGGACTTTCGGTATCCTACGAG.

In its sample, this clone was seen many times. The covered CDR3 bases are TGCAGTGCTAGAGATCAAGACAGGGGAAACATT. Translating it yields CSARDQDRGNI. The whole CDR3 sequence reads CSARDQDRGNIQYF. The chain links TRBV20-1 to TRBJ2-4; 8 bases map to TRBD1. The CDR3 end lies 3 residues beyond the end of the read and is filled in from the germline J gene. Losses at the gene ends were 0 bases for V and 6 bases for J; bases not matched to a gene: 4. CDR3 length: 14 residues. CDR1 is DFQATT, CDR2 SNEGSKA, per germline (reference sequence).

The sample holds many counts of this clone. The read ends 3 residues shy of where the CDR3 ends; the end is completed using the germline J gene. The rearrangement links TRBV30 to TRBJ1-4; 8 nucleotides align to TRBD1. With 3 bases clipped from V and 5 bases from J, the junction kept 5 bases outside the gene matches. CDR1 is GTSNPN, CDR2 SVGIG, per germline (reference sequence). This CDR3 has 14 amino acids. The DNA read from the CDR3 is TGTGCCTGGAGCCAAGGACAGGGAAATGAAAAA. Its translation is CAWSQGQGNEK. The CDR3 in full is CAWSQGQGNEKLFF.

This clone was seen repeatedly, ten times or more. From the germline J gene comes the end of the CDR3, since the read stops 3 residues before it. The chain joins TRBV5-5 to TRBJ2-5; 8 nucleotides match TRBD2. Germline CDR1 and CDR2: SGHKS and YYEKEE (reference sequence). The CDR3 length is 14 residues. Unmatched junction bases numbered 5, after V lost 2 bases and J lost 5 bases. The CDR3 region is CASSFGGAGETQYF. The covered CDR3 bases are TGTGCCAGCAGCTTCGGGGGGGCAGGGGAGACC.

On this clone: The read is 3 residues too short to cover the CDR3 end, so that end is filled in from the germline J gene. The chain carries TRBV7-9 and TRBJ1-2, with a possible D match to TRBD1 (6 bases). V lost 4 bases to trimming and J lost 4 bases, with 13 bases between them. The CDR3 totals 14 residues. CDR1 and CDR2 (germline): SEHNR, FQNEAQ (reference sequence). This CDR3 is CASSSWEGGYGYTF. The part of the CDR3 DNA that was read is TGTGCCAGCAGCTCCTGGGAAGGGGGCTATGGC.

The sample holds many counts of this clone. Sequencing ends 3 residues short of the CDR3 end; the germline J gene provides the rest. V and J are TRBV20-1 and TRBJ1-1; a weak D match, TRBD1 (5 bases). The length of the CDR3 is 12 residues. V lost 2 bases to trimming and J lost 4 bases, with 8 bases between them. Germline V lookup: CDR1 DFQATT, CDR2 SNEGSKA (reference sequence). The CDR3 bases that were read are TGCAGTGCTAGAAGACAGCCCACTGAA. Amino acids: CSARRQPTE. The complete CDR3 sequence is CSARRQPTEAFF.

This clone was counted between two and nine times. The sequenced fragment ends 3 residues before the CDR3 boundary, so the rest is inferred from the germline J gene. The V call is TRBV5-6, the J call TRBJ1-2; 8 positions match TRBD1. Germline values: CDR1 SGHDT, CDR2 YYEEEE. CDR3 length: 15 residues. The CDR3 sequence is CASLGVQGAVEGYTF. The sequenced CDR3 bases are TGTGCCAGCTTAGGGGTCCAGGGGGCCGTAGAAGGC.

This clone was counted at least ten times. Read coverage stops 3 residues before the CDR3 terminus; the germline J gene supplies the remainder. The V call is TRBV30, the J call TRBJ2-7, with TRBD1 matching over 8 bases. The CDR3 covers 14 residues. The V segment lost 1 base and the J segment 2 bases; nucleotides outside the gene matches: 4. Germline V gene data show CDR1 as GTSNPN and CDR2 as SVGIG (reference sequence). CDR3 bases read: TGTGCCTGGAGTGCCAGGGGGCACACCTACGAG. This encodes CAWSARGHTYE. The complete CDR3 protein is CAWSARGHTYEQYF.

This clone was seen at least ten times. The read comes to an end 3 residues before the CDR3 does, leaving the germline J gene to fill in the end. This rearrangement joins TRBV6-1 to TRBJ2-5; D uncertain. The CDR3 consists of 12 residues. V lost 2 bases to trimming and J lost 5 bases, with 6 bases between them. Germline-derived CDR1 and CDR2 are MNHNS and SASEGT. This chain's CDR3 is CASSEIRETQYF. The covered CDR3 bases are TGTGCCAGCAGTGAAATAAGGGAGACC.

In its sample, this clone was seen many times. The DNA ends 3 residues before the CDR3 does, and the rest of the CDR3 is filled in from the germline J gene. This rearrangement joins TRBV7-9 to TRBJ1-2; 9 nucleotides agree with TRBD1. The CDR3 spans 14 residues. Germline CDR1 is SEHNR and CDR2 is FQNEAQ (reference sequence). V lost 4 bases, J lost 0 bases, and 0 bases stayed unmatched. The sequenced CDR3 bases are TGTGCCAGCAGCTGGACAGGGGCTAACTATGGC. The encoded protein is CASSWTGANYG. Given in full, the CDR3 is CASSWTGANYGYTF.

This clone was found many times. Coverage ceases 3 residues before the CDR3 finishes, and the germline J gene fills in the end. This chain connects TRBV20-1 to TRBJ1-2, with D perhaps TRBD1 (5 bases). CDR1 is DFQATT, CDR2 SNEGSKA, per germline (reference sequence). V gave up 0 bases and J gave up 5 bases, with 25 bases separating them. The CDR3 has 18 residues. The covered CDR3 bases are TGCAGTGCTAGAGATCCAGGCAGGGTGGGGGGGGAGACTTATGGC. Encoded protein: CSARDPGRVGGETYG. The entire CDR3 sequence reads CSARDPGRVGGETYGYTF.

This clone came up many times. The read comes to an end 3 residues before the CDR3 does, leaving the germline J gene to fill in the end. The rearrangement joins TRBV30 to TRBJ2-5; TRBD1 matches 9 bases. The CDR3 is made up of 14 amino acids. Germline values: CDR1 GTSNPN, CDR2 SVGIG (reference sequence). The V gene end was trimmed by 5 bases and the J gene end by 1 base; junction bases not matched to a gene: 5. Incomplete CDR3 DNA: TGTGCCTGGGGGACAGGGACTATCCAAGAGACC. This encodes CAWGTGTIQET. The CDR3, in full, reads CAWGTGTIQETQYF.

The table lists this clone with a few counts. The read halts 3 residues ahead of the CDR3 end, with the missing end drawn from the germline J gene. V usage is TRBV10-1 and J usage is TRBJ2-7, with 11 positions matching TRBD1. There are 14 residues in the CDR3. Germline lookup yields CDR1 WNHNN and CDR2 SYGVQD (reference sequence). V shed 4 bases, J shed 6 bases, and the junction held 5 bases outside the gene matches. CDR3 DNA, as far as it was read: TGCGCCAGCAGTGTAGGACAGGGGGCCCCCGAG. This codes for CASSVGQGAPE. The full CDR3 protein is CASSVGQGAPEQYF.

This clone has ten or more counts. The read gets to within 3 residues of the CDR3 end, and the germline J gene fills in the rest. The rearrangement joins TRBV20-1 to TRBJ1-2; 10 bases map to TRBD1. Per the germline V gene, CDR1 is DFQATT and CDR2 is SNEGSKA (reference sequence). The CDR3 runs 13 residues. CDR3 amino acids: CSASKTGGEGYTF. Partial CDR3 DNA: TGCAGTGCTAGCAAGACAGGGGGCGAAGGC.